The sequence of this TCR beta chain was determined in a study of cytomegalovirus exposure and HLA in healthy donors. Vbeta (60) and Jbeta (13) primers were used in the PCR. Repertoires were generated with immunoSEQ multiplex PCR, while TCRdb's copy carries only in-frame clones and drops some. The sample includes some 150,000 clones, around 66% of them seen just once. The ends lost 2 bases at V and 5 bases at J; junction bases unmatched: 4. CDR3 length equals 15 residues. Germline V lookup: CDR1 SGHKS, CDR2 YYEKEE (reference sequence). Sequencing was done on a sample of PBMCs. The TCR was taken from a woman aged 25 to 39 in good health and CMV-seropositive. This sequence joins TRBV5-5 and TRBJ2-1; 10 bases match TRBD2. The chain's CDR3 is CASSFWTSGHNEQFF. The CDR3 DNA reads TGTGCCAGCAGCTTCTGGACTAGCGGACACAATGAGCAGTTCTTC.